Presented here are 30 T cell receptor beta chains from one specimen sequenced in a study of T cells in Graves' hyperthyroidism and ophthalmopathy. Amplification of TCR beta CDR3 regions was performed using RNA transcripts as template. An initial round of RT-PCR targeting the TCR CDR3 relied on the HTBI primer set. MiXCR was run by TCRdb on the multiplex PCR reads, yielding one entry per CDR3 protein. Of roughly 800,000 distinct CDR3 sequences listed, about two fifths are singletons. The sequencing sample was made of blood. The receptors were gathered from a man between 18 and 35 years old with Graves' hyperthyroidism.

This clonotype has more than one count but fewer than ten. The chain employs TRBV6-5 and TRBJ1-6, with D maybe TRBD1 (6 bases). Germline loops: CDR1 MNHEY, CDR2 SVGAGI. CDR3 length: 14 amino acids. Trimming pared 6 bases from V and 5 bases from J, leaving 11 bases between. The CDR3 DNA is TGTGCCAGCAGACTACAGGGAAATAATTCACCCCTCCACTTT. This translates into CASRLQGNNSPLHF.

This CDR3 is CASSLSSGIQETQYF. In DNA form, the CDR3 reads TGTGCCAGCAGTCTTTCATCCGGGATCCAAGAGACCCAGTACTTC. The gene calls are TRBV6-5 and TRBJ2-5, with a tentative D call TRBD2 (5 bases). This CDR3 spans 15 amino acids. Looked up from germline, CDR1 is MNHEY and CDR2 is SVGAGI. V lost 5 bases to trimming and J lost 1 base, with 14 bases between them.

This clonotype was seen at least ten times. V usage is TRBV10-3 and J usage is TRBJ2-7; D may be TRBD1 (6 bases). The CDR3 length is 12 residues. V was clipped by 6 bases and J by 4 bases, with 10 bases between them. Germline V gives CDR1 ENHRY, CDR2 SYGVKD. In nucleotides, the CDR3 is TGTGCCATCAGCTTAGGGGGTTACGAGCAGTACTTC. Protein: CAISLGGYEQYF.

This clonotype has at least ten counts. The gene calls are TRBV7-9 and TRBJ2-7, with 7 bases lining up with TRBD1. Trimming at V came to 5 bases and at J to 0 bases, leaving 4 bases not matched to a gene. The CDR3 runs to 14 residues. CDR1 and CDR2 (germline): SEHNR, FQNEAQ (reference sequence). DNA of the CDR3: TGTGCCAGCAGCACGACAGGGAGCTCCTACGAGCAGTACTTC. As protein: CASSTTGSSYEQYF.

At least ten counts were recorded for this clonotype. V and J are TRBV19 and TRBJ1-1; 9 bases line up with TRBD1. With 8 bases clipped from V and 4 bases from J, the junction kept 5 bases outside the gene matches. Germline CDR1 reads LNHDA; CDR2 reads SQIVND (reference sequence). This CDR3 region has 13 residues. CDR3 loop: CASGTGRGTEAFF. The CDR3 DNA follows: TGTGCCAGTGGGACAGGGAGGGGCACTGAAGCTTTCTTT.

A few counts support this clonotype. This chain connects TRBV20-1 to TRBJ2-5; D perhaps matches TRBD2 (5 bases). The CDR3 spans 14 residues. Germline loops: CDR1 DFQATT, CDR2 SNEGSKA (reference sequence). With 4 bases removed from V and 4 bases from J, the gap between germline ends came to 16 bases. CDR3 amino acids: CSATYDYSRETQYF. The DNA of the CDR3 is TGCAGTGCTACCTACGACTACTCGAGAGAGACCCAGTACTTC.

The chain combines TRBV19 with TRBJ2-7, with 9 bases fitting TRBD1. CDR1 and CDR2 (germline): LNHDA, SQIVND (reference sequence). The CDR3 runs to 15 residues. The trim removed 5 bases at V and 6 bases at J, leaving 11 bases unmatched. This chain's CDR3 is CASSPGQGRLFEQYF. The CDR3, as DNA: TGTGCCAGTAGTCCGGGACAGGGCCGATTGTTCGAGCAGTACTTC.

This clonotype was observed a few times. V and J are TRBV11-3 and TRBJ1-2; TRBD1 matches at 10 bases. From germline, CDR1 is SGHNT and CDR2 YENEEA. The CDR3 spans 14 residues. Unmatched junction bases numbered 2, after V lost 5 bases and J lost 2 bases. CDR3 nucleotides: TGTGCCAGCAGCGGGGGACAGGGGAACTATGGCTACACCTTC. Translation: CASSGGQGNYGYTF.

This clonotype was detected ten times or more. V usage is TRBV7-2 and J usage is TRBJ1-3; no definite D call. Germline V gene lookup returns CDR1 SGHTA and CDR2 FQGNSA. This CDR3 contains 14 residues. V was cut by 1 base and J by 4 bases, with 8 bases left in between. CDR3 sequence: CASSLGGPGNTIYF. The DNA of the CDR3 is TGTGCCAGCAGCTTAGGGGGTCCCGGAAACACCATATATTTT.

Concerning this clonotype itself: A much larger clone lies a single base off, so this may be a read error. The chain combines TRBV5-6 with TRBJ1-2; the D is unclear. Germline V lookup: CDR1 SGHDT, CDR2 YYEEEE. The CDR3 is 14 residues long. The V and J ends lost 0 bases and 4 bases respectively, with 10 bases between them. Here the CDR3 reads CASSLDGPLYGYTF. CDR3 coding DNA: TGTGCCAGCAGCTTGGACGGCCCCCTCTATGGCTACACCTTC.

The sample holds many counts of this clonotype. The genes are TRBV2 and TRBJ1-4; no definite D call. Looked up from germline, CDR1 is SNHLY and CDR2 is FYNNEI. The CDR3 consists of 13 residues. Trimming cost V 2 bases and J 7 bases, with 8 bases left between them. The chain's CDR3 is CASSESMGEKLFF. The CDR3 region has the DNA TGTGCCAGCAGTGAAAGCATGGGTGAAAAACTGTTTTTT.

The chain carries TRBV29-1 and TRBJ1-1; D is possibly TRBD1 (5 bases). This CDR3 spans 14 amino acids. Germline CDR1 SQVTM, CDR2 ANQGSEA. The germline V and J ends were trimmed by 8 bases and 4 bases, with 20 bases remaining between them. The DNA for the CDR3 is TGCAGCAGCGCCACAGGAGTCGCGGGCACTGAAGCTTTCTTT. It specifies CSSATGVAGTEAFF.

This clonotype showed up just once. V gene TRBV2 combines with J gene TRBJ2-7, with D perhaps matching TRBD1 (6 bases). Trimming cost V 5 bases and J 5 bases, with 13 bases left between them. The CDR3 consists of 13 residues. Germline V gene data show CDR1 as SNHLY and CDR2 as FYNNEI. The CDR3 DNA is TGTGCCAGCAGTTTAGTCAGGGGAGACGAGCAGTACTTC. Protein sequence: CASSLVRGDEQYF.

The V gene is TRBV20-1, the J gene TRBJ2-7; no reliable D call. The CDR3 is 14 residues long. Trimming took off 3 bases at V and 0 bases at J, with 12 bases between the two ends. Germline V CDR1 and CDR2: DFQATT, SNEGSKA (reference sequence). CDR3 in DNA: TGCAGTGCTAGTGCGCACCTCTACTCCTACGAGCAGTACTTC. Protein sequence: CSASAHLYSYEQYF.

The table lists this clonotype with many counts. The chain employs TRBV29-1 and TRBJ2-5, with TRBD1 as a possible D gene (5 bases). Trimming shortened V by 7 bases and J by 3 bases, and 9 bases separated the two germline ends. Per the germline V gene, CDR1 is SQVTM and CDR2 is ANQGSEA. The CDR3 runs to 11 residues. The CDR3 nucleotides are TGCAGCGCGACAGTAAAAGAGACCCAGTACTTC. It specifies CSATVKETQYF.

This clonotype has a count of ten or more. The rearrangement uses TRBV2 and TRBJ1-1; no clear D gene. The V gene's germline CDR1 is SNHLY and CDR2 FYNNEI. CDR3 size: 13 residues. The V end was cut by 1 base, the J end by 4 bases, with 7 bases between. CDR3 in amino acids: CASSEGLFTEAFF. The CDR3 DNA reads TGTGCCAGCAGTGAAGGACTATTCACTGAAGCTTTCTTT. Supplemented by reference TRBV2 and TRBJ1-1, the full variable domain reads EPEVTQTPSHQVTQMGQEVILRCVPISNHLYFYWYRQILGQKVEFLVSFYNNEISEKSEIFDDQFSVERPDGSNFTLKIRSTKLEDSAMYFCASSEGLFTEAFFGQGTRLTVV.

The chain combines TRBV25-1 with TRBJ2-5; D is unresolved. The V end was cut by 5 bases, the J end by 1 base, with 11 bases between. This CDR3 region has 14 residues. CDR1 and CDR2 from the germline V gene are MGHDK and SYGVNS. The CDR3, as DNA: TGTGCCAGCAGTTTAGGTGTGCTCCAAGAGACCCAGTACTTC. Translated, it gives CASSLGVLQETQYF.

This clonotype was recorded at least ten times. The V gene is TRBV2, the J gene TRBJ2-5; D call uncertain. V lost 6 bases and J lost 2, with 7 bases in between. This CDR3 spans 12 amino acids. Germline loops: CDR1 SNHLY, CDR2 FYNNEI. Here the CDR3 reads CASRRLQETQYF. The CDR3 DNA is TGTGCCAGCAGACGACTGCAAGAGACCCAGTACTTC.

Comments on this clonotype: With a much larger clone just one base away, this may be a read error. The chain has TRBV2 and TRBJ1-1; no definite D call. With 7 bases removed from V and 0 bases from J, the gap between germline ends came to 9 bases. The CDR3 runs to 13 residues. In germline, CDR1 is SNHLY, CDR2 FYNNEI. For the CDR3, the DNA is TGTGCCAGCAAGGACCGCATGAACACTGAAGCTTTCTTT. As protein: CASKDRMNTEAFF.

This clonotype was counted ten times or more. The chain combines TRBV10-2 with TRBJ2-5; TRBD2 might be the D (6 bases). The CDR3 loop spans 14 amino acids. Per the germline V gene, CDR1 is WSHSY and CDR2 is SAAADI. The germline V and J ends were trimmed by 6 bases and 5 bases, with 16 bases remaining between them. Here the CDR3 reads CASSLLAEGETQYF. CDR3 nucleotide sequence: TGCGCCAGCAGCCTTTTAGCGGAGGGGGAGACCCAGTACTTC.

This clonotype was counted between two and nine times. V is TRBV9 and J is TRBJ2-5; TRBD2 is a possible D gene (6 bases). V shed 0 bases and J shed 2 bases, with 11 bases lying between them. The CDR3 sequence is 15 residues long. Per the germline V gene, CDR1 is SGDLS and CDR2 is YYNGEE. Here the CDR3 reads CASSVGWGEQETQYF. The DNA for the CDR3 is TGTGCCAGCAGCGTAGGTTGGGGGGAGCAAGAGACCCAGTACTTC.

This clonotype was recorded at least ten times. The CDR3 DNA reads as TGCAGTGCCCACCGGGGGATTGGCTACGAGCAGTACTTC. It codes for CSAHRGIGYEQYF. This sequence joins TRBV20-1 and TRBJ2-7; D might be TRBD2 (6 bases). In germline, CDR1 is DFQATT, CDR2 SNEGSKA (reference sequence). CDR3 size: 13 residues. V was cut by 6 bases and J by 3 bases, with 15 bases left in between.

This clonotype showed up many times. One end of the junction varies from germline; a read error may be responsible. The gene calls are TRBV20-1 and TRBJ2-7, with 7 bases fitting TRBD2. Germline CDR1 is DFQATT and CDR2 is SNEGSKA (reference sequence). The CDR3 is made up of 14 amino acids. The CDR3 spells CSARVGTNSYEQYF. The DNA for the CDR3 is TGCAGTGCCAGAGTTGGGACTAACTCCTACGAGCAGTACTTC.

The CDR3: CASSDPDREAGNTIYF. The CDR3 DNA is TGCGCCAGCAGCGATCCGGACAGGGAGGCTGGAAACACCATATATTTT. J is TRBJ1-3 and V is TRBV5-1; 8 bases align to TRBD1. J was trimmed by 2 bases and V by 4 bases; bases with no gene match: 8. CDR1 and CDR2 from the germline V gene are SGHRS and YFSETQ. CDR3 length: 16 residues.

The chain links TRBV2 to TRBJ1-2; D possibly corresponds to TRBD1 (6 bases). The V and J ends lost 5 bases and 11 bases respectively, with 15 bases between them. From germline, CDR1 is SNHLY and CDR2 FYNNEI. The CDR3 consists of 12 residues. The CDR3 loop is CASSRGAGAYTF. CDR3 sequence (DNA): TGTGCCAGCAGTAGGGGAGCGGGGGCATACACCTTC.

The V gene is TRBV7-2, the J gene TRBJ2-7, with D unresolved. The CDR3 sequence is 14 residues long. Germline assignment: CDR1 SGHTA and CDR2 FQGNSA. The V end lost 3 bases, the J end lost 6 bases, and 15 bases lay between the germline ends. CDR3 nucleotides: TGTGCCAGCAGCTTGTCCCCGCTTTTGAGCGAGCAGTACTTC. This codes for CASSLSPLLSEQYF.

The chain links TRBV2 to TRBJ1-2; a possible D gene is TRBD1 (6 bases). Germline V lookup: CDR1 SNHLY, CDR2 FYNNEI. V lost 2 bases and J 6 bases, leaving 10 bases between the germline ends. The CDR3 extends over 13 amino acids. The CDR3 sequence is CASSETGSDGYTF. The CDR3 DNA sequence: TGTGCCAGCAGTGAAACAGGGTCTGATGGCTACACCTTC.

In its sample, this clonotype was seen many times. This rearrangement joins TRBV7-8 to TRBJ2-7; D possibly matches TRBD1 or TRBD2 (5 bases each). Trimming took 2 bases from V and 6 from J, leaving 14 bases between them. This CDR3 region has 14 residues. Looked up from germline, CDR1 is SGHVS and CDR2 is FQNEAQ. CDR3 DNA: TGTGCCAGCAGCTTATGGACAACGAGGGGCGAGCAGTACTTC. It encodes CASSLWTTRGEQYF.

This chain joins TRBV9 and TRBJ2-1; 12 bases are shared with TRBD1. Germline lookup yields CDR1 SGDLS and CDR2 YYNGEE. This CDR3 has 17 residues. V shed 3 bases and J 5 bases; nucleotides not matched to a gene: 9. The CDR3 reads CASSGLRDRGRDNEQFF. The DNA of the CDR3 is TGTGCCAGCAGCGGACTGAGGGACAGGGGGCGCGACAATGAGCAGTTCTTC.

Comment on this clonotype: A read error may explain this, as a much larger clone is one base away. The CDR3 nucleotides read TGTGCCAGTAGTATATCGGCCACCTCCCACGAGCAGTACTTC. Residues: CASSISATSHEQYF. The chain is built from TRBV19 and TRBJ2-7; D ambiguous. The CDR3 loop spans 14 amino acids. CDR1 and CDR2 (germline): LNHDA, SQIVND (reference sequence).